This is a list of T cell receptor beta chains from one sample in a study of prognosis after radiotherapy for stage I lung cancer. TCRdb fed the multiplex PCR reads into MiXCR, producing one record per CDR3 protein. Of roughly 30,000 distinct CDR3 sequences listed, about half are singletons. Sequencing was performed on PBMCs, taken before or after stereotactic body radiation therapy (not recorded which). The receptors originated from a donor over 45 with non-small cell lung cancer. CDR3s include the opening cysteine and the closing phenylalanine or tryptophan. D genes are given only for firm matches. Where a row states a size, it is once, few, many or the class of an expanded clone; other rows omit it.

j_call clone_size d_call v_call cdr3_nt cdr3_aa
TRBJ2-7 many TRBD1 TRBV28 TGTGCCAGCAACAGGGGACAGGCCGCCTACGAGCAGTACTTC CASNRGQAAYEQYF
TRBJ2-3 many - TRBV28 TGTGCCAGCTACAGGGTTCGAGATACGCAGTATTTT CASYRVRDTQYF
TRBJ2-7 few TRBD1 TRBV12-3/TRBV12-4 TGTGCCAGCAGTAACCCCTTGAAAGGGACAGGGGGCCACGAGCAGTACTTC CASSNPLKGTGGHEQYF
TRBJ2-2 - TRBD2 TRBV30 TGTACTATGGGGGGGAGAACGAACACCGGGGAGCTGTTTTTT CTMGGRTNTGELFF
TRBJ2-2 medium-sized - TRBV11-3 TGTGCCAGCAGCTTGGACAGCCCGAACACCGGGGAGCTGTTTTTT CASSLDSPNTGELFF
TRBJ2-1 medium-sized - TRBV11-2 TGTGCCAGCAGCTTAGGAACGTATTACAATGAGCAGTTCTTC CASSLGTYYNEQFF
TRBJ1-3 - - TRBV20-1 TGCAGTGCTAGGAGCGACTATGGAAACACCATATATTTT CSARSDYGNTIYF
TRBJ1-2 many TRBD1 TRBV25-1 TGTGCCAGCAGGGACAGGGGTTATGGCTACACCTTC CASRDRGYGYTF
TRBJ2-1 many - TRBV4-2 TGTGCCAGCAGCCAAGATATCCAGCGGATAGACAATGAGCAGTTCTTC CASSQDIQRIDNEQFF
TRBJ2-1 - TRBD2 TRBV25-1 TGTGCCAGCAGTGAAGGGACTAATCAGTACAATGAGCAGTTCTTC CASSEGTNQYNEQFF
TRBJ2-7 - - TRBV6-1 TGTGCCAGCAGCCCCTCCGGCGGGACCTACGAGCAGTACTTC CASSPSGGTYEQYF
TRBJ1-1 many TRBD1 TRBV19 TGTGCCAGTAGTGCGACAGGGGCCGGCACTGAAGCTTTCTTT CASSATGAGTEAFF
TRBJ1-1 many TRBD1 TRBV30 TGTGCCTGGACGACAGGGCAAGCAACTGAAGCTTTCTTT CAWTTGQATEAFF
TRBJ1-2 many - TRBV7-2 TGTGCCAGCAGCCTAAACGGGGGGCAGTATGGCTACACCTTC CASSLNGGQYGYTF
TRBJ1-1 - - TRBV12-3/TRBV12-4 TGTGCCAGCAGTTTGTGGATACAGTGTCCGTACACTGAAGCTTTCTTT CASSLWIQCPYTEAFF
TRBJ1-2 many - TRBV27 TGTGCCAGCAGTTTATGGGGGGCCCAAAACTATGGCTACACCTTC CASSLWGAQNYGYTF
TRBJ2-7 - TRBD2 TRBV20-1 TGCAGAGCTCTCGGGACTAGCGTCTCCTACGAGAAGTACTTC CRALGTSVSYEKYF
TRBJ2-5 - - TRBV5-4 TGTGCCAGCAGCACCTGGGGGCGGACGGTAGAGACCCAGTACTTC CASSTWGRTVETQYF
TRBJ2-1 - TRBD2 TRBV6-1 TGTGCCAGCAGACCCGGGACTAGGTGGGGGGATGAGCAGTTCTTC CASRPGTRWGDEQFF
TRBJ1-2 medium-sized - TRBV12-3/TRBV12-4 TGTGCCAGCAGCGGCCTAGGAGGGAGCTACACCTTC CASSGLGGSYTF
TRBJ1-1 - - TRBV7-9 TGTGCCAGCAGCGAAGGAGGAGGGGTGAACACTGAAGCTTTCTTT CASSEGGGVNTEAFF
TRBJ2-7 few - TRBV27 TGTGCCAGCAGCCTGACAGGGACTTACGAGCAGTACTTC CASSLTGTYEQYF
TRBJ2-2 - - TRBV28 TGTGCCGAAGGACGCTGGACTAACATCGGGGAGCTGTTTTTT CAEGRWTNIGELFF
TRBJ1-3 - - TRBV5-1 TGCGCCAGCAGCTTGGAGCCAGGCGAAGGAAACACCATATATTTT CASSLEPGEGNTIYF
TRBJ2-7 - TRBD2 TRBV7-9 TGTGCCAGCAGTTGGACTAGCAGGAGTATGTACGAGCAGTACTTC CASSWTSRSMYEQYF
TRBJ1-2 many - TRBV6-1 TGTGCCAGCAGTACCCCCCAGGTTACCTATGGCTACACCTTC CASSTPQVTYGYTF
TRBJ2-5 many - TRBV6-5 TGTGCCAGCAGTTACAGGCCCCTCCAAGAGACCCAGTACTTC CASSYRPLQETQYF
TRBJ2-5 - - TRBV9 TGTGCCAGCAGCGTGTGGGGGGATCGCCCGGATACCCAGTACTTC CASSVWGDRPDTQYF
TRBJ2-7 - - TRBV19 TGTGCCAGTAGTTGGGGGATTCGGTACGAGCAGTACTTC CASSWGIRYEQYF
TRBJ2-1 many TRBD2 TRBV7-9 TGTGCCAGCAGAGATACTAGCGGGAGGGACAATGAGCAGTTCTTC CASRDTSGRDNEQFF
TRBJ1-1 many - TRBV9 TGTGCCAGCAGCGGACAACTGGCGAACACTGAAGCTTTCTTT CASSGQLANTEAFF
TRBJ2-1 medium-sized TRBD2 TRBV5-1 TGCGCCAGCGGCTACGGACTAGCGGGAGCTGGGAATGAGCAGTTCTTC CASGYGLAGAGNEQFF
TRBJ2-7 - - TRBV6-1 TGTGCCAGCAGTACCTCCTACCGGGACACATATGCCTACGAGAAGTACTTC CASSTSYRDTYAYEKYF
TRBJ2-2 - - TRBV6-1 TGTGCCAGCATTGAACTCCGGTCTGGGGGCTGGGCGAACACCGGGGAGCTGTTTTTT CASIELRSGGWANTGELFF
TRBJ1-4 many - TRBV5-6 TGTGCCAGCAGTTATAGACAGGACCTCGATGAAAAACTGTTTTTT CASSYRQDLDEKLFF
TRBJ1-5 - - TRBV12-3/TRBV12-4 TGTGCCATCAGTTTGGCAGGGTCGTGGCAGCCCCAGCATTTT CAISLAGSWQPQHF
TRBJ2-1 - TRBD2 TRBV12-3/TRBV12-4 TGTGCCAGCAGTTTAGCGTCTAGCGGGAGGGTTGAGCAGTTCTTC CASSLASSGRVEQFF
TRBJ2-3 many TRBD1 TRBV29-1 TGCAGCGTTGAACGGGACAGGGGGACAGATACGCAGTATTTT CSVERDRGTDTQYF
TRBJ2-2 medium-sized TRBD2 TRBV24-1 TGTGCCACCAGTCCCGGGGGGGGCACCGGGGAGCTGTTTTTT CATSPGGGTGELFF
TRBJ1-4 many TRBD1 TRBV4-1 TGCGCCAGCAGCCAGCCGGGACAGGGGAAGATTGTGAAACTGTTTTTT CASSQPGQGKIVKLFF
TRBJ1-4 - TRBD1 TRBV19 TGTGCCAGTAGCGCGACAGGGCCAAATGAAAAACTGTTTTTT CASSATGPNEKLFF
TRBJ1-1 many - TRBV5-5 TGTGCCAGCAGCGAGGGGAGATACACTGAAGCTTTCTTT CASSEGRYTEAFF
TRBJ1-1 - TRBD1 TRBV9 TGTGCCAGCAGCGTAGGCGGGGACAGGGCTAATGAAGCTTTATTT CASSVGGDRANEALF
TRBJ1-1 many - TRBV6-5 TGTGCCAGCAGTTACTCGACAGGCAGATACACTGAAGCTTTCTTT CASSYSTGRYTEAFF
TRBJ2-7 medium-sized TRBD2 TRBV6-5 TGTGCCAGCAGTTATCGGGGACTAGCGGGACAAGTTTACGAGCAGTACTTC CASSYRGLAGQVYEQYF
TRBJ1-5 many TRBD1 TRBV27 TGTGCCAGCATTTCAGGACAGGATAGCAATCAGCCCCAGCATTTT CASISGQDSNQPQHF
TRBJ2-3 - TRBD1 TRBV2 TGTGCCAGCAGGGTAGGGGGCTCCGGCACAGATACGCAGTATTTT CASRVGGSGTDTQYF
TRBJ1-1 many TRBD1 TRBV28 TGTGCCAGCAGTCCACCGGCGACAGGGGGGAACACTGAAGCTTTCTTT CASSPPATGGNTEAFF
TRBJ2-7 many TRBD1 TRBV5-6 TGTGCCAGCAGACCGAGGGGACAGAGCAAATACGAGCAGTACTTC CASRPRGQSKYEQYF
TRBJ2-6 many - TRBV11-3 TGTGCCAGCAGCCCCTCAGGGGCCCCCGGGGCCAACGTCCTGACTTTC CASSPSGAPGANVLTF
TRBJ2-5 many - TRBV11-3 TGTGCCAGCAGCTCGTCCCTTGGGGGGGAGACCCAGTACTTC CASSSSLGGETQYF
TRBJ2-7 many - TRBV7-8 TGTGCCAGCAGCCGCCTGGGGGGCGGAATTTCGTACGAGCAGTACTTC CASSRLGGGISYEQYF
TRBJ2-2 many - TRBV18 TGTGCCAGCTCACCACGACTCGCGAACACCGGGGAGCTGTTTTTT CASSPRLANTGELFF
TRBJ2-1 - - TRBV5-1 TGCGCCAGCAGCGAGGGGACGATCTCAGAGCAGTTCTTC CASSEGTISEQFF
TRBJ1-1 once - TRBV28 TGTGCCAGCAGTGTGGGCGGCACTAACACTGAAGCTTTCTTT CASSVGGTNTEAFF
TRBJ2-5 many - TRBV7-3 TGTGCCAGCAGCCCCGGGAGCCAAGAGACCCAGTACTTC CASSPGSQETQYF